This T cell receptor (beta chain) was sequenced for a study of Ad26.COV2.S vaccination and SARS-CoV-2 variants. Background on the study: Within the COV1001 Ad26.COV2.S trial arm, the donor was enrolled. Ad26.COV2.S given intramuscularly, once or twice 56 days apart. Study results and caveats: The TCR breadth and depth analyses may have produced an underestimate of total T cell responses.

The sample's treatment: roughly 20 received Ad26.COV2.S at low or high dose, single or two shots; 5 received placebo; per-sample allocation not given. At day 63 after the first vaccine or placebo injection, samples were drawn. A Boston adult aged 18-55 years was the donor. Here immunoSEQ multiplex PCR was the method, and the copy in TCRdb shows in-frame clones only, minus some. The sample lists about 450,000 clones; roughly 87% were seen once. Comment on this clone: Its target is unknown.

CDR1 and CDR2 (germline): MDHEN, SYDVKM. This CDR3 is 14 amino acids long. The chain employs TRBV28 and TRBJ1-3, with no clear D. The sequences come from peripheral blood, collected in a trial of Ad26.COV2.S vaccine versus placebo. The TCR comes from a person aged 18-60 years who received the Ad26.COV2.S COVID-19 vaccine or a placebo. DNA of the CDR3: TGTGCATCTAGACGAACGCCATCTGGAAACACCATATATTTT. Protein: CASRRTPSGNTIYF.